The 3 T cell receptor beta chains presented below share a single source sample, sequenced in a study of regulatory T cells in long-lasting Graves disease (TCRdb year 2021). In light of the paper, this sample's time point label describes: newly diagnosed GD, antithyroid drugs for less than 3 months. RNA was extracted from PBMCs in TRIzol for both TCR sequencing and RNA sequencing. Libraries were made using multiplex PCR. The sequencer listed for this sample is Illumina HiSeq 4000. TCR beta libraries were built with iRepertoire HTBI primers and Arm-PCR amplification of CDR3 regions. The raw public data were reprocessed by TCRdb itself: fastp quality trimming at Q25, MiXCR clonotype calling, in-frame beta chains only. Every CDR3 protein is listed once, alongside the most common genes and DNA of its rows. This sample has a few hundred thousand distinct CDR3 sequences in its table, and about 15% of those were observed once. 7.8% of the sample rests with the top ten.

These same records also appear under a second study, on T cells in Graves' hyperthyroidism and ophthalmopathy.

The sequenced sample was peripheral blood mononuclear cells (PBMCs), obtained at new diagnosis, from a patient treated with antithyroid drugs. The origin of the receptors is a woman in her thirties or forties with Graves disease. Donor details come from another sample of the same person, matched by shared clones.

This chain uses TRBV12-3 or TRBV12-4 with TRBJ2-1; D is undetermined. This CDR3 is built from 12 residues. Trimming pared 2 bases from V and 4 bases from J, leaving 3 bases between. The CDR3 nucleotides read TGTGCCAGCAGTTTATTTTACAATGAGCAGTTCTTC. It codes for CASSLFYNEQFF.

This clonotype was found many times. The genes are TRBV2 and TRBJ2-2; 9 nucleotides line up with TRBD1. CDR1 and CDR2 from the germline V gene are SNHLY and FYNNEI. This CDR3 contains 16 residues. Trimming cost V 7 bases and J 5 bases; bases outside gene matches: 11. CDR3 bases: TGTGCCAGCATGGAATATGGGACAGGGAGGACCGGGGAGCTGTTTTTT. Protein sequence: CASMEYGTGRTGELFF.

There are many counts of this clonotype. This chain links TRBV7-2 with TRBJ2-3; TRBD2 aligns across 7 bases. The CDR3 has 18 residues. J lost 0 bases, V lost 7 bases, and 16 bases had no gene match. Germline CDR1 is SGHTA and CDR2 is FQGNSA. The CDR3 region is CASTGGLVFLCSTDTQYF. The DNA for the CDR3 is TGTGCCAGCACCGGAGGACTAGTTTTTCTGTGTAGCACAGATACGCAGTATTTT.